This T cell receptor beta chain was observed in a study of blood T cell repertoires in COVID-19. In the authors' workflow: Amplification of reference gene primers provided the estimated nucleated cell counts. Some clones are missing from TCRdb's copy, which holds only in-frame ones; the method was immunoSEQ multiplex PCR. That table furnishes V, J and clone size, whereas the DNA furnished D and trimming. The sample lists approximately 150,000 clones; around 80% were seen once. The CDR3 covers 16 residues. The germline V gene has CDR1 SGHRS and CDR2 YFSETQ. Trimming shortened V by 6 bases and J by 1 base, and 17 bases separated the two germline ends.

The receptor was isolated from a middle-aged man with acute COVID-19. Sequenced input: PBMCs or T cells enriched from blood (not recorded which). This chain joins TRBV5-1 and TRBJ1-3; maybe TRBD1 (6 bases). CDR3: CASTLTGTNSGNTIYF. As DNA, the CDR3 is TGCGCCAGCACCCTCACCGGGACAAATTCTGGAAACACCATATATTTT.